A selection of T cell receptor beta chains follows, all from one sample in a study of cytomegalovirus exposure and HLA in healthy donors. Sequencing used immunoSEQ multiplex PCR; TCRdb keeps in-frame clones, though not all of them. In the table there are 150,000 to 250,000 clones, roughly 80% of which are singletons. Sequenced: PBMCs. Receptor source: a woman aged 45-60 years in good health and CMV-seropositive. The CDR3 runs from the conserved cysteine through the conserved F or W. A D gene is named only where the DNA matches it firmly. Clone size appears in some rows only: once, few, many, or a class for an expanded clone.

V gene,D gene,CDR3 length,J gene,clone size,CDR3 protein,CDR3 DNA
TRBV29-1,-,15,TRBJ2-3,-,CSVVKLRSNTDTQYF,TGCAGCGTTGTGAAGCTTCGATCCAACACAGATACGCAGTATTTT
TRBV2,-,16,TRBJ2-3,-,CASSEILTAGTDTQYF,TGTGCCAGCAGTGAAATTCTAACGGCAGGGACAGATACGCAGTATTTT
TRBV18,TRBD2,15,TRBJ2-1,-,CASSPPPSGDNEQFF,TGTGCCAGCTCACCACCTCCTAGCGGCGACAATGAGCAGTTCTTC
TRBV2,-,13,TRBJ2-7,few,CASSTGRAYEQYF,TGTGCCAGCAGTACCGGGAGAGCCTACGAGCAGTACTTC
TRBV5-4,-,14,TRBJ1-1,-,CASSLGGGNTEAFF,TGTGCCAGCAGCTTGGGAGGGGGTAACACTGAAGCTTTCTTT
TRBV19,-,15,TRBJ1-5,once,CASSSSAGLDQPQHF,TGTGCCAGTAGTTCCAGTGCGGGACTGGACCAGCCCCAGCATTTT
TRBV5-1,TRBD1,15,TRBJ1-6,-,CASSVDRENNSPLHF,TGCGCCAGCAGCGTTGACAGGGAGAATAATTCACCCCTCCACTTT
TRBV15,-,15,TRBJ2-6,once,CATSRDFSGANVLTF,TGTGCCACCAGCAGGGACTTCTCTGGGGCCAACGTCCTGACTTTC
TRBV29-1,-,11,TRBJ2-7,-,CSVVGVHEQYF,TGCAGCGTTGTCGGGGTGCACGAGCAGTACTTC
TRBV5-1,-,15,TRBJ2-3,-,CASRPGQSSTDTQYF,TGCGCCAGCAGACCAGGGCAAAGTAGCACAGATACGCAGTATTTT
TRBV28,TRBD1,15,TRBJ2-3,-,CASSFLQGAKDTQYF,TGTGCCAGCAGTTTTCTACAGGGGGCAAAAGATACGCAGTATTTT
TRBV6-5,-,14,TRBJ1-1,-,CASSYSWAYTEAFF,TGTGCCAGCAGTTACTCGTGGGCATATACTGAAGCTTTCTTT
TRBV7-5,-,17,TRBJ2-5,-,CVRSLGPTGGGGETQYF,TGTGTCAGAAGCTTAGGACCCACAGGGGGCGGGGGAGAGACCCAGTACTTC
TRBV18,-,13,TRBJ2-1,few,CASSPSSYNEQFF,TGTGCCAGCTCCCCCAGCTCCTACAATGAGCAGTTCTTC
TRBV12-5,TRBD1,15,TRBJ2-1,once,CASGLGTGARNEQFF,TGTGCTAGTGGTTTGGGGACAGGGGCTCGCAATGAGCAGTTCTTC
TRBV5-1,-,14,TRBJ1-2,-,CASSLGTANYGYTF,TGCGCCAGCAGCTTGGGCACAGCTAACTATGGCTACACCTTC
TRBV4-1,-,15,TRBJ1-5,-,CASSQVEGGNQPQHF,TGCGCCAGCAGCCAAGTCGAGGGGGGCAATCAGCCCCAGCATTTT
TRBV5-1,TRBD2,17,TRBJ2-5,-,CASSLGATSGDQETQYF,TGCGCCAGCAGCTTGGGTGCCACTAGCGGGGACCAAGAGACCCAGTACTTC
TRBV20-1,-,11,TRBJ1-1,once,CSAIGQLEAFF,TGCAGTGCCATTGGACAGCTTGAAGCTTTCTTT
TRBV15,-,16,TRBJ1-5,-,CATSRDPRQISQPQHF,TGTGCCACCAGCAGAGATCCCAGACAGATAAGTCAGCCCCAGCATTTT
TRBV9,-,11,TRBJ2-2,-,CASSSTGELFF,TGTGCCAGCAGCTCAACCGGGGAGCTGTTTTTT
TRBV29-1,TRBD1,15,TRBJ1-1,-,CSVDFDRGMGTEAFF,TGCAGCGTAGATTTTGACAGGGGGATGGGCACTGAAGCTTTCTTT
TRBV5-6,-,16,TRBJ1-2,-,CASSLRTIRDDYGYTF,TGTGCCAGCAGCCTCAGGACAATCCGAGATGACTATGGCTACACCTTC
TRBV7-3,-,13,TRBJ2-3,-,CASSLSITDTQYF,TGTGCCAGCAGCTTAAGTATCACAGATACGCAGTATTTT
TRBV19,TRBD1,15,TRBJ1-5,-,CASSVPGQGWQPQHF,TGTGCCAGTAGTGTACCGGGACAGGGATGGCAGCCCCAGCATTTT
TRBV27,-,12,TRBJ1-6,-,CASTRGDSPLHF,TGTGCCAGCACCCGCGGAGATTCACCCCTCCACTTT
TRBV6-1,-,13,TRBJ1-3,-,CASTSGEGNTIYF,TGTGCCAGCACTTCAGGGGAAGGAAACACCATATATTTT
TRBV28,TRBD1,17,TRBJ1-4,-,CASRTRGQAMDNEKLFF,TGTGCCAGCAGAACGCGGGGACAGGCAATGGATAATGAAAAACTGTTTTTT
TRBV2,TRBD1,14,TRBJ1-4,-,CASTLDRNNEKLFF,TGTGCCAGCACCCTGGACAGGAATAATGAAAAACTGTTTTTT
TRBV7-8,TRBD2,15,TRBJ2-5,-,CASSYPGRGGETQYF,TGTGCCAGCAGCTACCCGGGCCGCGGGGGGGAGACCCAGTACTTC
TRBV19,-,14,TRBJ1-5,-,CASSLEEQSQPQHF,TGTGCCAGTAGTCTGGAGGAACAGTCTCAGCCCCAGCATTTT
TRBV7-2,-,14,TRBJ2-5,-,CASSKGLHQETQYF,TGTGCCAGCAGCAAGGGACTCCATCAAGAGACCCAGTACTTC
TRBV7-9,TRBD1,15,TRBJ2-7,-,CASSSLYRGRGEQYF,TGTGCCAGCAGCTCACTCTACAGGGGGCGAGGGGAGCAGTACTTC
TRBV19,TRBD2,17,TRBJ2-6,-,CASSISGSFSGANGLTF,TGTGCCAGTAGTATTAGCGGGAGTTTTTCTGGGGCCAACGGCCTGACTTTC
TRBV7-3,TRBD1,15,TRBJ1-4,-,CASSTSGGGVEKLFF,TGTGCCAGCAGCACGTCAGGGGGCGGGGTTGAAAAACTGTTTTTT
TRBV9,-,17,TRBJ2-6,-,CASSADSGSSGANVLTF,TGTGCCAGCAGCGCGGACAGTGGTAGCTCTGGGGCCAACGTCCTGACTTTC
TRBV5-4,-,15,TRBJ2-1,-,CASSLGGVGYNEQFF,TGTGCCAGCAGCTTAGGGGGAGTAGGTTACAATGAGCAGTTCTTC
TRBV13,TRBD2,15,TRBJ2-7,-,CASSQTSGGHYEQYF,TGTGCCAGCAGTCAAACTAGCGGGGGACACTACGAGCAGTACTTC